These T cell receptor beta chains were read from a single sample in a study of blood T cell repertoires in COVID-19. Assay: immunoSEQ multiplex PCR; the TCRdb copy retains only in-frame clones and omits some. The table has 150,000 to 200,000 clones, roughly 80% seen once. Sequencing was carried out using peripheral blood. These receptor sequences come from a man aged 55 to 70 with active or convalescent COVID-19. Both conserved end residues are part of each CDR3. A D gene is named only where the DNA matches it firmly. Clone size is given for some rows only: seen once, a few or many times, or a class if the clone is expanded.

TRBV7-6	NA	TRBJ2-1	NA	TGTGCCAGCAGCGTCACAGGGAGCTCCTACAATGAGCAGTTCTTC	CASSVTGSSYNEQFF
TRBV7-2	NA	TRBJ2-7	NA	TGTGCCAGCAGCTTAGTACTAGCAAGCTACGAGCAGTACTTC	CASSLVLASYEQYF
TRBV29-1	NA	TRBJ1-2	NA	TGCAGCGTCCCCCCGGTCCCCGGGGGAGGTGGCTACACCTTC	CSVPPVPGGGGYTF
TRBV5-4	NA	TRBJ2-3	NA	TGTGCCAGCAGCTTCCTGGGTAGCGGCTATAGCACAGATACGCAGTATTTT	CASSFLGSGYSTDTQYF
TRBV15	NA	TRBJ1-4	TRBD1	TGTGCCACCAGCAGTACGGGACAGGGGGCGTCGGGTGAAAAACTGTTTTTT	CATSSTGQGASGEKLFF
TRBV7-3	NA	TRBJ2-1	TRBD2	TGTGCCAGCAGCTTAGCGGGAGGGAAGGGTGAGCAGTTCTTC	CASSLAGGKGEQFF
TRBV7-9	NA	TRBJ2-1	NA	TGTGCCAGCAGCTATAGAGCGGGTACTTCCTACAATGAGCAGTTCTTC	CASSYRAGTSYNEQFF
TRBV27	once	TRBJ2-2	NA	TGTGCCAGCAAAACAGGGTACGGGGAGCTGTTTTTT	CASKTGYGELFF
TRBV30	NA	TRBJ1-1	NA	TGTGCCTGGAGTGTACGGGCGGACTTAGGGGCTTTCTTT	CAWSVRADLGAFF
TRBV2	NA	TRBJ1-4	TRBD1	TGTGCCAGCAGTGAAAAACAGGACAGGGGCCAGGATGAAAAACTGTTTTTT	CASSEKQDRGQDEKLFF
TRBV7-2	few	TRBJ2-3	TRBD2	TGTGCCAGCAGCCCCGTGGCGGGAGGGCCGTTAGATACGCAGTATTTT	CASSPVAGGPLDTQYF
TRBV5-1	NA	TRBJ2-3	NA	TGCGCCAGCAGCTTGGCCGGGGGACCGCGGCGGGATACGCAGTATTTT	CASSLAGGPRRDTQYF
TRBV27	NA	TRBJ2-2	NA	TGTGCCAGCAGTTTCGGCAGGGAAGCCACCGGGGAGCTGTTTTTT	CASSFGREATGELFF
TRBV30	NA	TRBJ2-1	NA	TGTGCCTGGAGCTTCCTCAGCTCCTACAATGAGCAGTTCTTC	CAWSFLSSYNEQFF
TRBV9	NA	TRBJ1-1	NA	TGTGCCAGCAGCGTAGTCCGGGGGAACACTGAAGCTTTCTTT	CASSVVRGNTEAFF
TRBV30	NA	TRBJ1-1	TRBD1	TGTGCCTGTCTCCACGACAGGGGAGACACTGAAGCTTTCTTT	CACLHDRGDTEAFF
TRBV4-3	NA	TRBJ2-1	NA	TGCGCCAGCAGCCTGGGAGCCTACAATGAGCAGTTCTTC	CASSLGAYNEQFF
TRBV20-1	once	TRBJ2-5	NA	TGCAGTGCTAACGGGCAAGAGACCCAGTACTTC	CSANGQETQYF
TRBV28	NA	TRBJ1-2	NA	TGTGCCAGCAGTTTGGGAGGGATCTATGGCTACACCTTC	CASSLGGIYGYTF
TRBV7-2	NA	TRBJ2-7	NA	TGTGCCAGCAGCCCCCAGCCGTCTAGCTCCTACGAGCAGTACTTC	CASSPQPSSSYEQYF
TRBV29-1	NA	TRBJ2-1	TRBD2	TGCAGCGTTGAAGGAGGCCCTAGCGGGAAGTACAATGAGCAGTTCTTC	CSVEGGPSGKYNEQFF
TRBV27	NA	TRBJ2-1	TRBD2	TGTGCCAGCAGGGGGACTAGCTCCTACAATGAGCAGTTCTTC	CASRGTSSYNEQFF
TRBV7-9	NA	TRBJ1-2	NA	TGTGCCAGCAGCCCAAACCGTCGGGGGACGGTCTTGGAAGGCTACACCTTC	CASSPNRRGTVLEGYTF
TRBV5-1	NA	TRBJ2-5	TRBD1	TGCGCCAGCAGCTGGGGACAGGGGAAAGAGACCCAGTACTTC	CASSWGQGKETQYF
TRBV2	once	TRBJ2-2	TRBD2	TGTGCCAGCAATCGGGAGGGCAACACCGGGGAGCTGTTTTTT	CASNREGNTGELFF
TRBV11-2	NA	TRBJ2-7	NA	TGTGCCAGCAGCTTCCCAGGGGAAGCGTCCTACGAGCAGTACTTC	CASSFPGEASYEQYF
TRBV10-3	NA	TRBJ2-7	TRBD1	TGTGCCATCAGGGAAGGACAGGGAACGGATGACGAGCAGTACTTC	CAIREGQGTDDEQYF
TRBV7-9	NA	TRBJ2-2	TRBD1	TGTGCCAGCAGCCCTAGGGACAGGCCGAACACCGGGGAGCTGTTTTTT	CASSPRDRPNTGELFF
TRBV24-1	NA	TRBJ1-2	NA	TGTGCCACCAGTGACCTCGACAGAAACTATGGCTACACCTTC	CATSDLDRNYGYTF
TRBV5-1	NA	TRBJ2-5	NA	TGCGCCAGCGGGGCTTTGGGAGGAGGAGAGACCCAGTACTTC	CASGALGGGETQYF
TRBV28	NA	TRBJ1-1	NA	TGTGCCAGCAGTTTATCAGAGGGTAAGACTGAAGCTTTCTTT	CASSLSEGKTEAFF
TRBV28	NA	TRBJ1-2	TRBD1	TGTGCCACCTGGGGGACAGGTGGTGGCTACACCTTC	CATWGTGGGYTF
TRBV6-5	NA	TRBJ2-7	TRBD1	TGTGCCAGCAGTCAGGGACAGACGGGGGAGCAGTACTTC	CASSQGQTGEQYF
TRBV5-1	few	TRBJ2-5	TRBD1	TGCGCCAGCAGAACCACAGGGGGGCAAGAGACCCAGTACTTC	CASRTTGGQETQYF
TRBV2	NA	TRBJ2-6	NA	TGTGCCAGCACGGAGGGGAACTCTGGGGCCAACGTCCTGACTTTC	CASTEGNSGANVLTF
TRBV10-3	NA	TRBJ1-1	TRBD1	TGTGCCATCAGTGGCCCACAGGGGGACACTGAAGCTTTCTTT	CAISGPQGDTEAFF
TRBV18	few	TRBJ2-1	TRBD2	TGTGCCAGCTCACCTTCGGGGGGGCCCTCCTACAATGAGCAGTTCTTC	CASSPSGGPSYNEQFF
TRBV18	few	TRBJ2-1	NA	TGTGCCAGCCAGCGATCCTCCTACAATGAGCAGTTCTTC	CASQRSSYNEQFF